These 28 T cell receptor beta chains originate from one sample sequenced in a study of blood T cell repertoires in COVID-19. Clones were sequenced by immunoSEQ multiplex PCR, and TCRdb holds only the in-frame ones, with some missing. Seen here are approximately 300,000 clones, more than 85% observed once, and the top ten hold around a sixth. Specimen: PBMCs or T cells enriched from blood (not recorded which). These receptors all come from a woman in her twenties or thirties who had recovered from COVID-19.

The rearrangement links TRBV28 to TRBJ2-3, with TRBD1 matching 8 bases. J was trimmed by 3 bases and V by 6 bases; bases with no gene match: 8. This CDR3 spans 15 amino acids. From germline, CDR1 is MDHEN and CDR2 SYDVKM. CDR3 residues: CASRRTGWRTDTQYF. CDR3 DNA: TGTGCCAGCAGGAGGACAGGGTGGCGGACAGATACGCAGTATTTT. Looking up the rest from reference TRBV28 and TRBJ2-3 gives the full variable domain: DVKVTQSSRYLVKRTGEKVFLECVQDMDHENMFWYRQDPGLGLRLIYFSYDVKMKEKGDIPEGYSVSREKKERFSLILESASTNQTSMYLCASRRTGWRTDTQYFGPGTRLTVL.

The chain is built from TRBV7-8 and TRBJ2-5, with D unclear. Trimming pared 5 bases from V and 0 bases from J, leaving 7 bases between. CDR3 size: 13 residues. The germline V gene has CDR1 SGHVS and CDR2 FQNEAQ. CDR3 coding DNA: TGTGCCAGCAGCCGCAGGAACCAAGAGACCCAGTACTTC. Translated, it gives CASSRRNQETQYF.

This clone was detected once. This chain uses TRBV7-2 with TRBJ2-7; no definite D call. Germline lookup yields CDR1 SGHTA and CDR2 FQGNSA. With 1 base removed from V and 1 base from J, the gap between germline ends came to 8 bases. There are 14 residues in the CDR3. The CDR3 DNA sequence: TGTGCCAGCAGCTTAGAAGCGAAGTCCTACGAGCAGTACTTC. Its protein is CASSLEAKSYEQYF.

This chain uses TRBV13 with TRBJ2-1; D call uncertain. This CDR3 spans 15 amino acids. Trimming stripped 2 bases from V and 8 bases from J, with 16 bases between. CDR1 PRHDT and CDR2 FYEKMQ come from the germline V gene (reference sequence). CDR3: CASSLRGKVNDEQFF. The CDR3 nucleotides are TGTGCCAGCAGCTTACGAGGCAAGGTTAATGATGAGCAGTTCTTC.

The V gene is TRBV29-1, the J gene TRBJ2-5, with TRBD2 identical over 7 bases. After removal of 4 bases from V and 5 bases from J, the junction contained 10 bases not matched to a gene. Germline CDR1 SQVTM, CDR2 ANQGSEA. There are 14 residues in the CDR3. This chain's CDR3 is CSVGNRLAEETQYF. In nucleotides, the CDR3 is TGCAGCGTTGGGAATCGACTAGCCGAGGAGACCCAGTACTTC.

The DNA of the CDR3 is TGTGCCAGCAGCCCCGTGGCGGTTAGCGCTGAAGCTTTCTTT. It codes for CASSPVAVSAEAFF. The chain has TRBV7-8 and TRBJ1-1; the D is unclear. The V gene's germline CDR1 is SGHVS and CDR2 FQNEAQ. Trimming left V 5 bases short and J 6 bases short, with 16 bases between. The CDR3 sequence is 14 residues long. Complete variable domain (other parts from reference TRBV7-8 and TRBJ1-1): GAGVSQSPRYKVAKRGQDVALRCDPISGHVSLFWYQQALGQGPEFLTYFQNEAQLDKSGLPSDRFFAERPEGSVSTLKIQRTQQEDSAVYLCASSPVAVSAEAFFGQGTRLTVV.

This clone was seen just once. The chain carries TRBV5-1 and TRBJ1-1; a possible D gene is TRBD1 (5 bases). The CDR3 is 15 amino acids. Germline V lookup: CDR1 SGHRS, CDR2 YFSETQ. V was clipped by 5 bases and J by 4 bases, with 18 bases between them. CDR3 in amino acids: CASSHSGGVGTEAFF. DNA of the CDR3: TGCGCCAGCAGTCACTCCGGGGGAGTCGGCACTGAAGCTTTCTTT.

The chain employs TRBV20-1 and TRBJ1-2; D is possibly TRBD1 (5 bases). Per the germline V gene, CDR1 is DFQATT and CDR2 is SNEGSKA (reference sequence). The CDR3 loop spans 12 amino acids. Trimming cost V 3 bases and J 4 bases, with 9 bases left between them. CDR3: CSASLDSYGYTF. The CDR3 coding sequence is TGCAGTGCTAGTCTTGACAGCTATGGCTACACCTTC.

V usage is TRBV4-1 and J usage is TRBJ1-4, with 8 bases that match TRBD1. Germline V gene lookup returns CDR1 MGHRA and CDR2 YSYEKL. Losses at the gene ends were 0 bases for V and 2 bases for J; bases not matched to a gene: 8. The CDR3 has 18 amino acids. CDR3 nucleotide sequence: TGCGCCAGCAGCCAAGATCCCGACAGGGGATCCACTAATGAAAAACTGTTTTTT. Protein product: CASSQDPDRGSTNEKLFF.

The rearrangement joins TRBV27 to TRBJ1-2; D is possibly TRBD1 (6 bases). Germline assignment: CDR1 MNHEY and CDR2 SMNVEV (reference sequence). CDR3 length: 16 amino acids. Trimming stripped 1 base from V and 2 bases from J, with 14 bases between. In nucleotides, the CDR3 is TGTGCCAGCAGTTTATACGGCGGGGGGGCGAACTATGGCTACACCTTC. This codes for CASSLYGGGANYGYTF.

The chain carries TRBV30 and TRBJ1-2, with TRBD1 matching over 7 bases. From germline, CDR1 is GTSNPN and CDR2 SVGIG (reference sequence). Losses at the gene ends were 2 bases for V and 6 bases for J; bases not matched to a gene: 6. This CDR3 comprises 13 residues. In DNA form, the CDR3 reads TGTGCCTGGAGTCCGGGACAGAATCATGGCTACACCTTC. This gives the protein CAWSPGQNHGYTF.

This chain connects TRBV28 to TRBJ1-5, with D uncertain. The V gene's germline CDR1 is MDHEN and CDR2 SYDVKM. This CDR3 spans 15 amino acids. The V end was cut by 0 bases, the J end by 5 bases, with 11 bases between. Here the CDR3 DNA reads TGTGCCAGCAGTTTATGGCCAGGTTCCGATCAGCCCCAGCATTTT. It encodes CASSLWPGSDQPQHF.

V gene TRBV29-1 combines with J gene TRBJ1-2, with 7 bases that match TRBD1. The V gene's germline CDR1 is SQVTM and CDR2 ANQGSEA. V lost 6 bases to trimming and J lost 7 bases; unmatched junction nucleotides: 8. The CDR3 spans 12 residues. CDR3 DNA sequence: TGCAGCGTCGGATCGGACAGGAGTGGCTACACCTTC. Translated: CSVGSDRSGYTF.

This clone was detected once. The DNA for the CDR3 is TGTGCCATCAAAAGGGACAGTGGCAATCAGCCCCAGCATTTT. Its translation: CAIKRDSGNQPQHF. The rearrangement uses TRBV10-3 and TRBJ1-5; 7 bases map to TRBD1. The V and J ends lost 7 bases and 2 bases, in that order; junction bases with no gene match: 5. The germline V gene encodes CDR1 ENHRY and CDR2 SYGVKD. This CDR3 is built from 14 residues.

The V gene is TRBV7-2, the J gene TRBJ1-4; weak D call: TRBD1 (5 bases). V lost 2 bases and J lost 8, with 15 bases in between. Germline V CDR1 and CDR2: SGHTA, FQGNSA. CDR3 length equals 15 residues. The CDR3 DNA reads as TGTGCCAGCAGCTTAATGGGGGGTGTTCGCGAAAAACTGTTTTTT. Residues: CASSLMGGVREKLFF.

The chain recombines TRBV28 with TRBJ1-4; 7 bases line up with TRBD1. With 6 bases clipped from V and 4 bases from J, the junction kept 11 bases outside the gene matches. The germline CDR1 and CDR2 sequences are MDHEN and SYDVKM. This CDR3 region has 16 residues. CDR3 in DNA: TGTGCCAGCAGCCGCCCCACAGGGGCCGGTAATGAAAAACTGTTTTTT. As protein: CASSRPTGAGNEKLFF.

This clone showed up many times. The V call is TRBV5-1, the J call TRBJ2-7, with a tentative D call TRBD2 (6 bases). Trimming removed 0 bases from V and 1 base from J, with 11 bases in between. Germline CDR1 reads SGHRS; CDR2 reads YFSETQ. The CDR3 spans 15 residues. Here the CDR3 DNA reads TGCGCCAGCAGCTTGGTTGGGACTGTTTCCTACGAGCAGTACTTC. Encoded protein: CASSLVGTVSYEQYF.

The chain has TRBV6-5 and TRBJ1-2; 9 nucleotides agree with TRBD1. Trimming cost V 5 bases and J 5 bases; bases outside gene matches: 6. This CDR3 has 14 residues. Per germline, CDR1 MNHEY and CDR2 SVGAGI. The CDR3 nucleotides are TGTGCCAGCAGTAGGGACAGGGTTGTTTATGGCTACACCTTC. This gives the protein CASSRDRVVYGYTF.

The chain employs TRBV6-5 and TRBJ1-2, with 7 bases lining up with TRBD1. The CDR3 loop spans 14 amino acids. Germline assignment: CDR1 MNHEY and CDR2 SVGAGI. Trimming cost V 8 bases and J 7 bases; bases outside gene matches: 13. Here the CDR3 DNA reads TGTGCCAGCCTCCTCCGGGAGGGGGCGGGTGGCTACACCTTC. Translated: CASLLREGAGGYTF.

The V gene is TRBV28, the J gene TRBJ1-5; 8 bases align to TRBD1. Germline V gene data show CDR1 as MDHEN and CDR2 as SYDVKM. With V trimmed by 4 bases and J by 2 bases, 10 bases remained unmatched. CDR3 length equals 17 residues. CDR3 nucleotide sequence: TGTGCCAGCAGTTGGACAGGGACGTTGGTCGGCAATCAGCCCCAGCATTTT. It translates to CASSWTGTLVGNQPQHF. Full variable domain (outside the CDR3, taken from reference TRBV28 and TRBJ1-5): DVKVTQSSRYLVKRTGEKVFLECVQDMDHENMFWYRQDPGLGLRLIYFSYDVKMKEKGDIPEGYSVSREKKERFSLILESASTNQTSMYLCASSWTGTLVGNQPQHFGDGTRLSIL.

The rearrangement links TRBV2 to TRBJ1-5, with 8 bases matching TRBD1. J lost 4 bases, V lost 9 bases, and 5 bases had no gene match. Germline CDR1 SNHLY, CDR2 FYNNEI. The length of the CDR3 is 13 residues. This chain's CDR3 is CASGRDRNQPQHF. CDR3 coding DNA: TGTGCCAGTGGGCGGGACAGGAATCAGCCCCAGCATTTT.

The CDR3 nucleotides read TGCGCCAGCAGCCAAGATGCCGCAACAAATCAGCCCCAGCATTTT. Residues: CASSQDAATNQPQHF. The chain employs TRBV4-1 and TRBJ1-5; D remains unclear. Trimming removed 0 bases at V and 4 bases at J, with 10 bases between. This CDR3 is 15 amino acids long. CDR1 and CDR2 from the germline V gene are MGHRA and YSYEKL.

This clone was picked up one time. The chain combines TRBV27 with TRBJ1-5; D gene uncertain. Germline CDR1 is MNHEY and CDR2 is SMNVEV (reference sequence). Trimming took off 3 bases at V and 7 bases at J, with 10 bases between the two ends. The CDR3 length is 13 residues. CDR3 sequence: CASSFAREQPQHF. The CDR3 nucleotides read TGTGCCAGCAGTTTCGCTCGGGAACAGCCCCAGCATTTT.

This chain connects TRBV6-2 or TRBV6-3 to TRBJ1-4, with 11 bases identical to TRBD1. Germline trimming cut 6 bases from V and 10 bases from J; bases unmatched to any gene: 10. There are 15 residues in the CDR3. Germline V gives CDR1 MNHEY, CDR2 SVGEGT. In DNA, the CDR3 is TGTGCCAGCAGCAGGACAGGGGGCGCAGGCGGAAAACTGTTTTTT. Translating gives CASSRTGGAGGKLFF.

The chain combines TRBV10-3 with TRBJ2-2, with 9 bases aligning to TRBD1. This CDR3 has 16 amino acids. Losses at the gene ends were 9 bases for V and 1 base for J; bases not matched to a gene: 9. Germline values: CDR1 ENHRY, CDR2 SYGVKD. This CDR3 reads CAIQGAKAGNTGELFF. CDR3 sequence (DNA): TGTGCCATACAGGGGGCGAAGGCTGGGAACACCGGGGAGCTGTTTTTT.

The chain couples TRBV7-2 to TRBJ2-3; D gene uncertain. Germline CDR1 is SGHTA and CDR2 is FQGNSA. Trimming cost V 4 bases and J 3 bases, with 8 bases left between them. The length of the CDR3 is 13 residues. The CDR3: CASSSVLTDTQYF. CDR3 sequence (DNA): TGTGCCAGCAGCTCCGTATTGACAGATACGCAGTATTTT.

This rearrangement joins TRBV5-1 to TRBJ1-1; TRBD1 is a possible D gene (6 bases). Trimming left V 0 bases short and J 1 base short, with 10 bases between. Germline lookup yields CDR1 SGHRS and CDR2 YFSETQ. The CDR3 is made up of 15 amino acids. DNA for the CDR3: TGCGCCAGCAGCTTGGCAGGGGCCAGGAACACTGAAGCTTTCTTT. Its translation: CASSLAGARNTEAFF.

The genes are TRBV9 and TRBJ2-7, with TRBD1 identical over 9 bases. CDR3 length: 16 residues. Germline loops: CDR1 SGDLS, CDR2 YYNGEE. The V and J ends lost 3 bases and 3 bases, in that order; junction bases with no gene match: 10. The CDR3 is CASSGDIRQGVYEQYF. CDR3 bases: TGTGCCAGCAGCGGAGACATTAGACAGGGGGTCTACGAGCAGTACTTC.